A single sample is the source of the 23 T cell receptor beta chains below, sequenced in a study of blood T cell dynamics during melanoma immunotherapy. The time point here: pre-treatment baseline. TCRdb keeps only in-frame clones here, not all; method: immunoSEQ multiplex PCR. The sample has 3,000 to 4,500 clones, approximately 97% seen once. The sample was effector memory CD8+ T cells from blood, taken from a patient treated with checkpoint blockade. The receptors were gathered from a human donor with melanoma.

This rearrangement joins TRBV28 to TRBJ1-3, with a weak D call TRBD1 (5 bases). The CDR3 is made up of 12 amino acids. Per germline, CDR1 MDHEN and CDR2 SYDVKM. V shed 6 bases and J shed 16 bases, with 19 bases lying between them. This CDR3 is CASSHVGAAGYF. CDR3 DNA sequence: TGTGCCAGCAGCCACGTCGGGGCCGCGGGGTATTTT.

The chain couples TRBV7-3 to TRBJ2-1; 10 bases fit TRBD2. This CDR3 is built from 15 residues. Germline CDR1 reads SGHTA; CDR2 reads FQGTGA. After removal of 5 bases from V and 6 bases from J, the junction contained 7 bases not matched to a gene. CDR3 coding DNA: TGTGCCAGCAGCCGTACTAGCGGGAAGCCCAATGAGCAGTTCTTC. Translation gives CASSRTSGKPNEQFF.

This rearrangement joins TRBV5-1 to TRBJ2-3; a possible D gene is TRBD2 (5 bases). V was clipped by 0 bases and J by 0 bases, with 8 bases between them. Per the germline V gene, CDR1 is SGHRS and CDR2 is YFSETQ. The CDR3 has 15 residues. The CDR3 nucleotides read TGCGCCAGCAGCTTGGACGGGGAGAGCACAGATACGCAGTATTTT. This encodes CASSLDGESTDTQYF.

The CDR3 protein is CASSAGDAYEQYF. The CDR3 region has the DNA TGTGCCAGCAGTGCTGGGGATGCCTACGAGCAGTACTTC. The genes are TRBV6-5 and TRBJ2-7; D gene uncertain. Trimming removed 5 bases at V and 2 bases at J, with 10 bases between. The length of the CDR3 is 13 residues. Germline loops: CDR1 MNHEY, CDR2 SVGAGI.

About this clone itself: Germline and junction disagree at one end, which may indicate a read error. This rearrangement joins TRBV19 to TRBJ1-4; D is undetermined. Germline values: CDR1 LNHDA, CDR2 SQIVND (reference sequence). CDR3 size: 12 residues. Written as DNA, the CDR3 is TGTGCCAGTAGTTTAGACCCTGAAAAACTGTTTTTT. Translation gives CASSLDPEKLFF.

The chain recombines TRBV28 with TRBJ1-2; TRBD1 agrees at 7 bases. CDR1 MDHEN and CDR2 SYDVKM come from the germline V gene. This CDR3 comprises 15 residues. The ends lost 10 bases at V and 2 bases at J; junction bases unmatched: 13. The CDR3 DNA follows: TGTGCCATCCTTCCCCTAATGACAGGGAACTATGGCTACACCTTC. Encoded protein: CAILPLMTGNYGYTF.

The CDR3, as DNA: TGTGCCTGGAGTTTTGGACAGGGTGAGCAGTTCTTC. Its protein product is CAWSFGQGEQFF. This chain connects TRBV30 to TRBJ2-1, with 8 positions matching TRBD1. Germline-derived CDR1 and CDR2 are GTSNPN and SVGIG (reference sequence). There are 12 residues in the CDR3. The trim removed 2 bases at V and 9 bases at J, leaving 3 bases unmatched.

The rearrangement joins TRBV30 to TRBJ1-1; D remains ambiguous. Trimming took off 0 bases at V and 2 bases at J, with 10 bases between the two ends. CDR1 is GTSNPN and CDR2 is SVGIG in the germline V gene (reference sequence). This CDR3 has 14 amino acids. CDR3 loop: CAWSVLGPNTEAFF. The CDR3 nucleotides are TGTGCCTGGAGTGTACTCGGGCCCAACACTGAAGCTTTCTTT.

The rearrangement links TRBV4-1 to TRBJ2-3; 10 bases line up with TRBD2. CDR1 is MGHRA and CDR2 is YSYEKL in the germline V gene. There are 16 residues in the CDR3. V lost 3 bases to trimming and J lost 2 bases; unmatched junction nucleotides: 5. CDR3 region: CASSHPLAGDTDTQYF. The CDR3 bases are TGCGCCAGCAGCCACCCTCTAGCGGGAGACACAGATACGCAGTATTTT.

This clone was counted once. The chain is built from TRBV7-9 and TRBJ1-2; TRBD1 matches 8 bases. The CDR3 totals 16 residues. In germline, CDR1 is SEHNR, CDR2 FQNEAQ (reference sequence). J was trimmed by 6 bases and V by 3 bases; bases with no gene match: 12. CDR3 loop: CASSLQDREGGDGYTF. CDR3 DNA sequence: TGTGCCAGCAGCTTGCAGGACAGGGAAGGAGGTGATGGCTACACCTTC.

The CDR3 DNA sequence: TGTGCCAGCAGATCCTACCGGGACAACTCCTACGAGCAGTACTTC. It specifies CASRSYRDNSYEQYF. The J gene is TRBJ2-7, the V gene TRBV6-1, with a weak D call TRBD1 (6 bases). This CDR3 comprises 15 residues. CDR1 and CDR2 from the germline V gene are MNHNS and SASEGT. V lost 6 bases, J lost 0 bases, and 15 bases lay in between.

The rearrangement uses TRBV19 and TRBJ2-3, with 8 bases fitting TRBD2. The CDR3 is 16 amino acids. CDR1 is LNHDA and CDR2 is SQIVND in the germline V gene (reference sequence). Trimming at V came to 5 bases and at J to 7 bases, leaving 14 bases not matched to a gene. As DNA, the CDR3 is TGTGCCAGTAGTCGGGGGGGCGCCCGGATTTCCAATACGCAGTATTTT. Protein product: CASSRGGARISNTQYF.

This clone was counted between two and nine times. The chain links TRBV27 to TRBJ2-3; 7 bases are shared with TRBD2. The CDR3 totals 16 residues. The ends lost 0 bases at V and 3 bases at J; junction bases unmatched: 6. Germline CDR1 MNHEY, CDR2 SMNVEV (reference sequence). CDR3 residues: CASSLSAGDLTDTQYF. CDR3 nucleotide sequence: TGTGCCAGCAGTTTATCGGCGGGAGATCTGACAGATACGCAGTATTTT.

This sequence joins TRBV4-2 and TRBJ2-3; D is perhaps TRBD2 (5 bases). This CDR3 has 19 residues. V was shortened by 1 base and J by 5 bases, with 25 bases between the two germline ends. Germline V gene sequence: CDR1 LGHNA, CDR2 YNFKEQ. CDR3 sequence reads: CASSQAVLPFGEKEDTQYF. The CDR3 DNA reads as TGTGCCAGCAGCCAAGCGGTTCTCCCGTTCGGGGAGAAGGAAGATACGCAGTATTTT.

The V call is TRBV27, the J call TRBJ2-7; no reliable D call. The CDR3 consists of 12 residues. Between the trimmed V and J ends, which lost 2 bases and 4 bases, there was a span of 6 bases. Germline loops: CDR1 MNHEY, CDR2 SMNVEV (reference sequence). This CDR3 reads CASSLSGYEQYF. CDR3 in DNA: TGTGCCAGCAGTTTAAGTGGTTACGAGCAGTACTTC.

The chain couples TRBV27 to TRBJ2-1; the D is unclear. In germline, CDR1 is MNHEY, CDR2 SMNVEV (reference sequence). V was pared by 3 bases and J by 0 bases, with 12 bases between. This CDR3 spans 16 amino acids. DNA of the CDR3: TGTGCCAGCAGTTTTCCTCGCGCCAACTCCTACAATGAGCAGTTCTTC. Its translation is CASSFPRANSYNEQFF.

The chain recombines TRBV5-1 with TRBJ1-1; D perhaps matches TRBD1 (6 bases). The CDR3 loop spans 12 amino acids. Germline lookup yields CDR1 SGHRS and CDR2 YFSETQ. Trimming left V 0 bases short and J 8 bases short, with 8 bases between. DNA for the CDR3: TGCGCCAGCAGCTTGGGGGGGCTGGAAGCTTTCTTT. It translates to CASSLGGLEAFF.

V is TRBV2 and J is TRBJ2-1, with 10 positions matching TRBD2. CDR1 and CDR2 (germline): SNHLY, FYNNEI. V gave up 7 bases and J gave up 3 bases; unmatched junction bases: 9. The CDR3 extends over 16 amino acids. The CDR3 region is CASTEWLAGDYNEQFF. The CDR3 nucleotides are TGTGCCAGCACCGAGTGGCTAGCGGGAGACTACAATGAGCAGTTCTTC.

The gene calls are TRBV7-9 and TRBJ2-1, with 8 bases lining up with TRBD2. Germline values: CDR1 SEHNR, CDR2 FQNEAQ (reference sequence). This CDR3 has 15 amino acids. J gave up 7 bases and V 7 bases, and 12 bases lay outside the gene matches. The CDR3 here is CASTPGERERNEQFF. The CDR3 nucleotides are TGTGCCAGCACCCCCGGGGAGCGGGAGCGTAATGAGCAGTTCTTC.

This chain joins TRBV11-2 and TRBJ2-5, with a possible D match to TRBD2 (6 bases). V shed 3 bases and J shed 3 bases, with 8 bases lying between them. From germline, CDR1 is SGHAT and CDR2 FQNNGV. The CDR3 covers 13 residues. In DNA, the CDR3 is TGTGCCAGCAGCTTTAGCGGAGAAGAGACCCAGTACTTC. It is translated as CASSFSGEETQYF. Filled out from reference TRBV11-2 and TRBJ2-5, the complete variable domain reads EAGVAQSPRYKIIEKRQSVAFWCNPISGHATLYWYQQILGQGPKLLIQFQNNGVVDDSQLPKDRFSAERLKGVDSTLKIQPAKLEDSAVYLCASSFSGEETQYFGPGTRLLVL.

V gene TRBV27 combines with J gene TRBJ2-3; tentative D call: TRBD1 (6 bases). This CDR3 has 17 amino acids. V was clipped by 5 bases and J by 6 bases, with 24 bases between them. Germline lookup yields CDR1 MNHEY and CDR2 SMNVEV (reference sequence). This CDR3 reads CASSLTPAVRGDDTQYF. CDR3 nucleotides: TGTGCCAGCAGTCTAACGCCTGCGGTCAGGGGCGATGATACGCAGTATTTT.

The chain employs TRBV27 and TRBJ1-1, with D perhaps matching TRBD1 (6 bases). Germline V CDR1 and CDR2: MNHEY, SMNVEV (reference sequence). Trimming stripped 2 bases from V and 7 bases from J, with 14 bases between. The CDR3 has 14 residues. The chain's CDR3 is CASSLMARGNEAFF. In nucleotides, the CDR3 is TGTGCCAGCAGTTTAATGGCCAGGGGTAATGAAGCTTTCTTT.

The chain couples TRBV6-9 to TRBJ2-5; D gene unclear. The CDR3 loop spans 12 amino acids. The germline V gene has CDR1 MNHGY and CDR2 SVAAGI. Between the trimmed V and J ends, which lost 3 bases and 6 bases, there was a span of 8 bases. This CDR3 reads CASSYDSQTQYF. In nucleotides, the CDR3 is TGTGCCAGCAGTTACGATTCCCAGACCCAGTACTTC.